This T cell receptor (beta chain) came from a study of human T cells and chemical hapten exposure. Looking at the study overall: The study sensitized with 2% DPC on a roughly 2 cm by roughly 2 cm patch of upper inner arm skin. DPC (0.01%) was patch tested on the upper back and read at 6 days.

Stated time point: patch test 1, 2 weeks after DPC sensitization. Noted treatment: therapeutic diphenylcyclopropenone sensitization with weekly scalp DPC. Trimming stripped 2 bases from V and 9 bases from J, with 11 bases between. There are 14 residues in the CDR3. Germline V CDR1 and CDR2: MNHNS, SASEGT. TCRdb reprocessed the RACE reads via MiXCR and lists one record per CDR3 protein. The repertoire holds 300,000 to 400,000 distinct CDR3 sequences, with around 7% as singletons. The receptor was isolated from a young woman with alopecia areata. Some clones in this sample may be carry-over from other donors' samples. The input for sequencing was whole blood, taken in connection with sensitization to the hapten diphenylcyclopropenone (DPC). V usage is TRBV6-1 and J usage is TRBJ1-6; the D gene is possibly TRBD1 (5 bases). The CDR3 coding sequence is TGTGCCAGCAGTGAACAGGGTGCTTCTTCACCCCTCCACTTT. Its translation: CASSEQGASSPLHF.